This section outlines one T cell receptor beta chain sequence together with its context. The read ends 3 residues before the CDR3 terminus; that terminus is restored from the germline J gene. This sample is drawn from a study of T cells in women clearing cervical HPV infection. Whole-study context: For cases, blood was sampled a median around 140 days after lesion detection, interquartile range about 90 to 200 days.

The CDR3 consists of 15 residues. Germline-derived CDR1 and CDR2 are SEHNR and FQNEAQ (reference sequence). Using immunoSEQ multiplex PCR, the repertoire was profiled, and TCRdb retains in-frame clones only, with some absent. The sample has fewer than 35,000 clones; the top ten hold 15% to 20%. This clonotype was sampled from a woman between 18 and 70 years old with a cervical HPV16 infection that either progressed to CIN3+ or cleared (not recorded which). The rearrangement joins TRBV7-9 to TRBJ1-2, with 7 nucleotides matching TRBD1. The sequencing input was blood buffy coat. The CDR3: CASSQDRVGSYDYTF. Incomplete CDR3 DNA: TGTGCCAGCAGCCAAGACAGGGTTGGATCCTACGAC.